The 9 T cell receptor beta chains below were found in one sample sequenced in a study of PD-1 blockade in classical Hodgkin lymphoma. Following autologous stem cell transplantation, relapse occurred in every patient, and exposure to brentuximab vedotin varied. Only in-frame clones appear in the TCRdb table, and some are missing; sequencing was by immunoSEQ multiplex PCR. The sample has thousands of clones, around 70% seen once. This material consisted of peripheral blood mononuclear cells (PBMCs), taken at baseline. Receptors originate from a human donor with classical Hodgkin lymphoma.

CDR3 DNA: TGTGCCAGCAGCTTTACAGCGGGGGAAGCTTTCTTT. Translation gives CASSFTAGEAFF. This chain links TRBV6-5 with TRBJ1-1; no definite D call. Per the germline V gene, CDR1 is MNHEY and CDR2 is SVGAGI. The CDR3 is 12 residues long. V was pared by 6 bases and J by 8 bases, with 13 bases between.

Here the CDR3 DNA reads TGTGCCAGCAGTTCGGGGTCCCTGAGCCCTAATGAAAAACTGTTTTTT. It yields the protein CASSSGSLSPNEKLFF. The chain couples TRBV6-5 to TRBJ1-4; unclear D gene. CDR3 length: 16 amino acids. Trimming left V 4 bases short and J 3 bases short, with 15 bases between. Germline assignment: CDR1 MNHEY and CDR2 SVGAGI.

This clone counts as large. This chain joins TRBV6-5 and TRBJ2-7; D not resolved. Germline V gene sequence: CDR1 MNHEY, CDR2 SVGAGI. The germline V and J ends were trimmed by 7 bases and 0 bases, with 16 bases remaining between them. This CDR3 spans 15 amino acids. The CDR3 region is CASKFRRTDSYEQYF. Here the CDR3 DNA reads TGTGCCAGCAAATTTCGCCGGACGGACTCCTACGAGCAGTACTTC.

The CDR3 DNA sequence: TGCAGCCTCCGGGACTACAATGAGCAGTTCTTC. Protein: CSLRDYNEQFF. The V call is TRBV29-1, the J call TRBJ2-1, with D tentatively TRBD2 (5 bases). This CDR3 is 11 amino acids long. Germline CDR1 SQVTM, CDR2 ANQGSEA. Deletions cut 8 bases from V and 3 bases from J, with 8 bases between.

This sequence joins TRBV7-2 and TRBJ1-2, with D maybe TRBD1 (6 bases). The germline V gene encodes CDR1 SGHTA and CDR2 FQGNSA. This CDR3 is built from 16 residues. Trimming cost V 4 bases and J 1 base, with 16 bases left between them. CDR3 in amino acids: CASSSLGHNLNYGYTF. The CDR3 DNA is TGTGCCAGCAGCTCTTTGGGACACAACCTTAACTATGGCTACACCTTC.

The chain uses TRBV7-6 and TRBJ2-1; D uncertain. CDR3 length: 14 amino acids. CDR1 SGHVS and CDR2 FNYEAQ come from the germline V gene. Trimming stripped 5 bases from V and 4 bases from J, with 12 bases between. DNA of the CDR3: TGTGCCAGCAGCACCCTGGACGGGTACAATGAGCAGTTCTTC. Its protein product is CASSTLDGYNEQFF.

This chain links TRBV6-6 with TRBJ2-1; the D is unclear. Germline CDR1 reads MNHNY; CDR2 reads SVGAGI (reference sequence). The length of the CDR3 is 13 residues. V was cut by 0 bases and J by 7 bases, with 7 bases left in between. CDR3 residues: CASSYSNVNEQFF. The CDR3 DNA sequence: TGTGCCAGCAGTTACTCTAATGTAAATGAGCAGTTCTTC.

V is TRBV28 and J is TRBJ2-6; unclear D gene. Germline-derived CDR1 and CDR2 are MDHEN and SYDVKM. This CDR3 is 14 amino acids long. V was pared by 5 bases and J by 2 bases, with 7 bases between. The CDR3 DNA follows: TGTGCCAGCAGTCCACCCCCTGGGGCCAACGTCCTGACTTTC. Encoded protein: CASSPPPGANVLTF.

The V call is TRBV7-7, the J call TRBJ2-6, with unresolved D. The CDR3 has 17 residues. Deletions cut 5 bases from V and 5 bases from J, with 19 bases between. The germline V gene encodes CDR1 SSHAT and CDR2 FNYEAQ (reference sequence). DNA of the CDR3: TGTGCCAGCAGCGGATGGCCGCCACAAAGTCGGGCCAACGTCCTGACTTTC. Protein sequence: CASSGWPPQSRANVLTF.